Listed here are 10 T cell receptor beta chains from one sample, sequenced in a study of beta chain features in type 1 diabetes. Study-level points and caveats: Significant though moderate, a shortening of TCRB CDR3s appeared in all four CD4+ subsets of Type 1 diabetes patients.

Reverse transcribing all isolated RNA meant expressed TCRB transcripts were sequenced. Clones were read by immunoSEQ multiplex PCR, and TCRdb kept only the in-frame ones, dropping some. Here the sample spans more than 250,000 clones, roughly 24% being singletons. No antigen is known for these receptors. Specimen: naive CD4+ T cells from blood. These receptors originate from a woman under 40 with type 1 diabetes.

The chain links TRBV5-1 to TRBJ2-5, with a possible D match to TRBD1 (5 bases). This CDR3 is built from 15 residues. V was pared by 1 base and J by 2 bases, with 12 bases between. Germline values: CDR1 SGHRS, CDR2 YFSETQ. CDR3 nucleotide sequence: TGCGCCAGCAGCTTGCCCTCGCAGGGACAAGAGACCCAGTACTTC. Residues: CASSLPSQGQETQYF.

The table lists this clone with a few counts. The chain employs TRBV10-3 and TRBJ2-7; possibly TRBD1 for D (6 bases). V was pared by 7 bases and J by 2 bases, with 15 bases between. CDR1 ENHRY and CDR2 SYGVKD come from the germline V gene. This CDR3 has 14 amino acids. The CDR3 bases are TGTGCCATCACCGAGCCAGGGGATACCTACGAGCAGTACTTC. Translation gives CAITEPGDTYEQYF.

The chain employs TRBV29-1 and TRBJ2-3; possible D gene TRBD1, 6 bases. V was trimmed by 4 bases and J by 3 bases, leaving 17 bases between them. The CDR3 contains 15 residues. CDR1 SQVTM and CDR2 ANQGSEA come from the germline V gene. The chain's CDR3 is CSVGGLGDRTDTQYF. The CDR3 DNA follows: TGCAGCGTTGGGGGGCTAGGCGATCGTACAGATACGCAGTATTTT.

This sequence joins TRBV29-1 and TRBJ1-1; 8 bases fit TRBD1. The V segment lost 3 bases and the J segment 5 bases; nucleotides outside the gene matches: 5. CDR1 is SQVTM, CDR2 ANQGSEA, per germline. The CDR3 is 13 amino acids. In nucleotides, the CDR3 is TGCAGCGTTGATTCGACAGGGGAAACTGAAGCTTTCTTT. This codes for CSVDSTGETEAFF.

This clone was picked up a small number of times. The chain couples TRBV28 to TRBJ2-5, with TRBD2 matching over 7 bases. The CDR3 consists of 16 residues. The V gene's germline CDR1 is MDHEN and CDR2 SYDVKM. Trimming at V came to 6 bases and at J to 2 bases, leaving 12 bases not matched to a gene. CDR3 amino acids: CASSLPGLAGQETQYF. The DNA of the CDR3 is TGTGCCAGCAGCCTACCCGGCTTAGCGGGTCAAGAGACCCAGTACTTC.

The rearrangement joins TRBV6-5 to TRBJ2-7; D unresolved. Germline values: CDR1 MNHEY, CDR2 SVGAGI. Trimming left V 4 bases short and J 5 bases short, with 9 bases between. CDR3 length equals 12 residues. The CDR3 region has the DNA TGTGCCAGCAGTTCCGCCTCGGACGAGCAGTACTTC. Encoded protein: CASSSASDEQYF.

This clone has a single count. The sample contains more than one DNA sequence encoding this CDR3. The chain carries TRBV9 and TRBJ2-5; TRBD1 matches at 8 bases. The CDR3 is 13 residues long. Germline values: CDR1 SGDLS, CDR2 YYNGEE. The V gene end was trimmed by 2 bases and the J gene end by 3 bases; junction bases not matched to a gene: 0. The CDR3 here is CASSVTGEETQYF. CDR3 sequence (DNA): TGTGCCAGCAGCGTGACAGGGGAAGAGACCCAGTACTTC. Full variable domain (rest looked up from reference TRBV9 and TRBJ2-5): DSGVTQTPKHLITATGQRVTLRCSPRSGDLSVYWYQQSLDQGLQFLIQYYNGEERAKGNILERFSAQQFPDLHSELNLSSLELGDSALYFCASSVTGEETQYFGPGTRLLVL.

Here the CDR3 DNA reads TGTGCCACCGTAGACGGTAGCGTTGGTGAAGCTTTCTTT. This gives the protein CATVDGSVGEAFF. J is TRBJ1-1 and V is TRBV10-3; D is undetermined. The CDR3 is 13 amino acids. Germline V gene sequence: CDR1 ENHRY, CDR2 SYGVKD. Deletions cut 10 bases from V and 7 bases from J, with 19 bases between.

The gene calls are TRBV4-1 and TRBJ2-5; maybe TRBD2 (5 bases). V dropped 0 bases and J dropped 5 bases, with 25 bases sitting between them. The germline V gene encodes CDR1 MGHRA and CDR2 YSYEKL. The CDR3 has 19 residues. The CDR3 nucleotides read TGCGCCAGCAGCCAAGAGGTCTGGTCGGTAGCGTCGAGGATGGAGACCCAGTACTTC. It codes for CASSQEVWSVASRMETQYF.

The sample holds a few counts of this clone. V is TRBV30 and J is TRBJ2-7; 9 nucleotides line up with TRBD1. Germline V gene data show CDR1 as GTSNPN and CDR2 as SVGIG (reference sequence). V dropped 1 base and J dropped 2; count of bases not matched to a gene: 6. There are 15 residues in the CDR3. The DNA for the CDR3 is TGTGCCTGGAGTGGCTTCGGACAGGGGACCTACGAGCAGTACTTC. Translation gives CAWSGFGQGTYEQYF.